This T cell receptor (beta chain) was captured in a study of blood T cell repertoires in COVID-19. The count of this clone is one. CDR1 MDHEN and CDR2 SYDVKM come from the germline V gene. The CDR3 consists of 15 residues. V lost 3 bases and J lost 4; bases outside the gene matches: 4. The data were produced by immunoSEQ multiplex PCR, yet TCRdb's version contains in-frame clones alone and is incomplete. The sample has more than 300,000 clones, approximately 85% seen once; the top ten hold around 1.6%. Source material: peripheral blood. The J gene is TRBJ2-2, the V gene TRBV28; 8 bases match TRBD2. The clonotype was recovered from a woman aged 45-59 years with acute or convalescent COVID-19. The DNA of the CDR3 is TGTGCCAGCAGTTTCGGGAGGGCTGGCACCGGGGAGCTGTTTTTT. Translating gives CASSFGRAGTGELFF.